A single T cell receptor beta chain is shown here with its context. This clonotype was detected only a few times. Its antigen is not yet known. Base qualities are not provided; no much larger clone lies one nucleotide away. Library preparation was by 5' RACE. The sample was run on a NextSeq 500. To correct for sequencing error and PCR bias, the TCR library protocol tagged individual cDNA molecules with unique molecular identifiers. TCR alpha and beta chains were both sequenced, and the abundances of alpha and beta sequences in each sample were closely correlated with each other. The published analysis was carried out like this. V gene, J gene and CDR3 annotation of TCR sequences was performed with Decombinator V4. Expanded TCRs were defined as changing significantly between any two time points under a Poisson model with p below 0.0001. TCR abundances were normalised to the total number of TCRs sequenced per sample and were expressed as counts per million. VDJdb, accessed 1 November 2021, was searched for CMV, EBV and SARS-CoV-2 annotated TCRs, with TCRs annotated for multiple antigens excluded. TCRdb ran its own pipeline on the public reads, namely fastp trimming at Q25 and MiXCR clone calling, and kept in-frame beta chains. A single entry per CDR3 protein holds the most common genes and DNA from its merged rows. TCRdb assigned the V and J calls; the authors' analysis was not used. The sample profile shows almost 85,000 distinct CDR3 sequences; 9.5% to 13% of them were found once. The ten largest clones capture roughly 3% of the sample.

These data are taken from a study of early T cells in non-severe SARS-CoV-2 infection (dated by TCRdb to about 2021). Concerning the study at large: Because TCR sequencing relied on bulk RNA taken from unsorted whole blood, pairing of alpha and beta chains was not possible.

Broader findings and caveats from the paper: VDJdb matching was skewed toward anti-spike CD8 responses, so virus-specific expansions were likely underestimated and private and CD4 specificities were missed.

A case-control design nested within a healthcare worker cohort in London, UK, was used, with weekly nasopharyngeal swab PCR tests and blood sampling performed. Healthcare workers were recruited during the week of the UK lockdown, between 23 and 31 March 2020, and followed weekly for up to about 15 weeks. The receptor was derived from an adult who was a healthcare worker with PCR-confirmed SARS-CoV-2 infection or an uninfected control (not recorded which). Specimen: whole blood.

The nucleotide sequence reads as follows: TGTGCCAGCGCCCAGGACAGGGGCCCCTACGAGCAGTACTTC. It is translated as CASAQDRGPYEQYF. The rearranged segments are TRBV7-2 and TRBJ2-7; TRBD1 matches 9 bases in the middle. The CDR3 sequence holds 14 residues, the cysteine and phenylalanine included. The read is trimmed to its CDR3 DNA, 42 bases read in frame from base 1. CDR1 and CDR2 were assigned from the germline V gene as SGHTA and FQGNSA. Unmatched junction bases come to 7, with V trimmed by 8 bases and J by 2 bases. Outside the CDR3, residues come from the reference TRBV7-2 and TRBJ2-7 proteins, so the full variable domain is: GAGVSQSPSNKVTEKGKDVELRCDPISGHTALYWYRQSLGQGLEFLIYFQGNSAPDKSGLPSDRFSAERTGGSVSTLTIQRTQQEDSAVYLCASAQDRGPYEQYFGPGTRLTVT.